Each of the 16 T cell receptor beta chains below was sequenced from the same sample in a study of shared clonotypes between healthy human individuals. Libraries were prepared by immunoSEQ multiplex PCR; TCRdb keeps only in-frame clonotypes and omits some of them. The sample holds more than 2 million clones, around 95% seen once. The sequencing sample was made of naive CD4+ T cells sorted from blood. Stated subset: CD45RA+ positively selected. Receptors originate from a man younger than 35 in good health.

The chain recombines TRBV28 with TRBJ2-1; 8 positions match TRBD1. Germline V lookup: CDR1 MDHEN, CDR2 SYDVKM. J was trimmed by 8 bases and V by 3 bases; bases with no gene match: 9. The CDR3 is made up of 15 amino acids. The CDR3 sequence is CASSFLDRALDEQFF. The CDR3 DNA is TGTGCCAGCAGTTTCCTGGACAGGGCACTGGATGAGCAGTTCTTC.

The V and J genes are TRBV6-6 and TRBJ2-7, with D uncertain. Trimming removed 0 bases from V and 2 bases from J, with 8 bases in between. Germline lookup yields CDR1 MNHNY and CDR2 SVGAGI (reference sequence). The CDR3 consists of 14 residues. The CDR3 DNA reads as TGTGCCAGCAGTTACTCGACTGCAACCTACGAGCAGTACTTC. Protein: CASSYSTATYEQYF.

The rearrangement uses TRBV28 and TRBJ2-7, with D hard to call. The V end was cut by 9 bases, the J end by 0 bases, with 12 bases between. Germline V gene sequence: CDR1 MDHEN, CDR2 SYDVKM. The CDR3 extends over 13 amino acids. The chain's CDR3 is CASLRRGSYEQYF. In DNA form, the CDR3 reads TGTGCCAGTCTTAGACGCGGCTCCTACGAGCAGTACTTC.

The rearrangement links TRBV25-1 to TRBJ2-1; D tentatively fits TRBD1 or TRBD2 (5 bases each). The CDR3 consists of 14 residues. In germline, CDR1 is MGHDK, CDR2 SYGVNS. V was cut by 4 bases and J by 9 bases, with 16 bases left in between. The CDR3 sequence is CASSVSGPWGEQFF. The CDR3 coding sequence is TGTGCCAGCAGTGTCTCGGGACCATGGGGTGAGCAGTTCTTC.

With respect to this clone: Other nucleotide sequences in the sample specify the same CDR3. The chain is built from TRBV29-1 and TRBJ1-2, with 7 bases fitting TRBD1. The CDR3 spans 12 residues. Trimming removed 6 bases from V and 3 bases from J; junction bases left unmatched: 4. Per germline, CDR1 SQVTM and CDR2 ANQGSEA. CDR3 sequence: CSVVQGDYGYTF. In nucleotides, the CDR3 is TGCAGCGTCGTCCAGGGGGACTATGGCTACACCTTC.

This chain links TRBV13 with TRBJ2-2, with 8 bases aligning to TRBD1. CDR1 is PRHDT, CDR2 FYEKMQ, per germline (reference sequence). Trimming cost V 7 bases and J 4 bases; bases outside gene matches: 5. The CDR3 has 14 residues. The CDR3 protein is CASKGQGGTGELFF. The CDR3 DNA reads TGTGCCAGCAAAGGACAGGGTGGCACCGGGGAGCTGTTTTTT. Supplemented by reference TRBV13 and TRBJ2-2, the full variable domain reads AAGVIQSPRHLIKEKRETATLKCYPIPRHDTVYWYQQGPGQDPQFLISFYEKMQSDKGSIPDRFSAQQFSDYHSELNMSSLELGDSALYFCASKGQGGTGELFFGEGSRLTVL.

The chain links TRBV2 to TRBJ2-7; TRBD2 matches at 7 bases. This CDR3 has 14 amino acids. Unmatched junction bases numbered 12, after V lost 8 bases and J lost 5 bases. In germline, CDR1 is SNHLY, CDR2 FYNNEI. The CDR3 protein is CASSAREGRNEQYF. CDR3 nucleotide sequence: TGTGCCAGCTCGGCGAGGGAGGGCCGGAACGAGCAGTACTTC.

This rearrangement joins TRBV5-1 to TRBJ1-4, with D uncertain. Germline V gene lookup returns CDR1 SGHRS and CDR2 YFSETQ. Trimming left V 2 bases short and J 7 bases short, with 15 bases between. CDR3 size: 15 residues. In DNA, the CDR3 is TGCGCCAGCAGCTTTTCAGGCCCAGTGGGTGAAAAACTGTTTTTT. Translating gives CASSFSGPVGEKLFF. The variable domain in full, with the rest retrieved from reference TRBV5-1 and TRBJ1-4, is KAGVTQTPRYLIKTRGQQVTLSCSPISGHRSVSWYQQTPGQGLQFLFEYFSETQRNKGNFPGRFSGRQFSNSRSEMNVSTLELGDSALYLCASSFSGPVGEKLFFGSGTQLSVL.

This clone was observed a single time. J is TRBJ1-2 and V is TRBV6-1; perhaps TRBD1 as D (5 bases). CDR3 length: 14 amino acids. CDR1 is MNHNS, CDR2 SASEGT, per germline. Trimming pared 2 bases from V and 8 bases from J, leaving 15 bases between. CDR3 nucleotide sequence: TGTGCCAGCAGTGAATCGCGGCCCTGGGGCGGCTACACCTTC. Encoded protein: CASSESRPWGGYTF.

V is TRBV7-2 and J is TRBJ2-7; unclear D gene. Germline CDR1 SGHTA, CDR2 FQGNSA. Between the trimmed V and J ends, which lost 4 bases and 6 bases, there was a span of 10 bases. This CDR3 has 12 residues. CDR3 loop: CASSSQLVEQYF. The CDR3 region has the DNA TGTGCCAGCAGCTCACAGCTGGTCGAGCAGTACTTC.

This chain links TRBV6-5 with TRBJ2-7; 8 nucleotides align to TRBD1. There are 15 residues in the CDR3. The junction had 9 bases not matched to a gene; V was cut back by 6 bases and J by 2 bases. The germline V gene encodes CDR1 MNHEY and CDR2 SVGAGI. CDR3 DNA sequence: TGTGCCAGCAGACCCGACAGGGGCGTTACCTACGAGCAGTACTTC. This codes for CASRPDRGVTYEQYF.

Written as DNA, the CDR3 is TGTGCCAGCAGTTTTGCCGGGACAGCGAATCAGCCCCAGCATTTT. This gives the protein CASSFAGTANQPQHF. The chain recombines TRBV28 with TRBJ1-5; 7 bases agree with TRBD1. CDR1 MDHEN and CDR2 SYDVKM come from the germline V gene. V gave up 3 bases and J gave up 4 bases; unmatched junction bases: 6. The CDR3 is 15 amino acids. Full variable domain (rest looked up from reference TRBV28 and TRBJ1-5): DVKVTQSSRYLVKRTGEKVFLECVQDMDHENMFWYRQDPGLGLRLIYFSYDVKMKEKGDIPEGYSVSREKKERFSLILESASTNQTSMYLCASSFAGTANQPQHFGDGTRLSIL.

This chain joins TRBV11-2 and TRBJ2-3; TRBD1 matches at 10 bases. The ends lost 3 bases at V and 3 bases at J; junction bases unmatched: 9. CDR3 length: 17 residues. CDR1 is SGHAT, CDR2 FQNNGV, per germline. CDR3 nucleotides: TGTGCCAGCAGCTTGGGGACAGGGGTCCTTAGGACAGATACGCAGTATTTT. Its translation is CASSLGTGVLRTDTQYF. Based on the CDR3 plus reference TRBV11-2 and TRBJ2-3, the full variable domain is EAGVAQSPRYKIIEKRQSVAFWCNPISGHATLYWYQQILGQGPKLLIQFQNNGVVDDSQLPKDRFSAERLKGVDSTLKIQPAKLEDSAVYLCASSLGTGVLRTDTQYFGPGTRLTVL.

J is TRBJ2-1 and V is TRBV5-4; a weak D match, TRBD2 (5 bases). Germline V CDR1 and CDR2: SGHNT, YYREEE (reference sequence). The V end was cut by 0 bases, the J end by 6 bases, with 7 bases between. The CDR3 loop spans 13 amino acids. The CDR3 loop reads CASSLATSNEQFF. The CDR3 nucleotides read TGTGCCAGCAGCTTGGCAACTAGCAATGAGCAGTTCTTC.

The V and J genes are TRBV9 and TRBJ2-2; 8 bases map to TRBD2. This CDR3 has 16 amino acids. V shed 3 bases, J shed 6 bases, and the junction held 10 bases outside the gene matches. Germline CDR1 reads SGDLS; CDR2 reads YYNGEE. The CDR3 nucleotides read TGTGCCAGCAGCGCAACTAGCGGAGGCACCGCCGGGGAGCTGTTTTTT. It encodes CASSATSGGTAGELFF. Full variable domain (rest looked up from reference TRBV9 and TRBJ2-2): DSGVTQTPKHLITATGQRVTLRCSPRSGDLSVYWYQQSLDQGLQFLIQYYNGEERAKGNILERFSAQQFPDLHSELNLSSLELGDSALYFCASSATSGGTAGELFFGEGSRLTVL.

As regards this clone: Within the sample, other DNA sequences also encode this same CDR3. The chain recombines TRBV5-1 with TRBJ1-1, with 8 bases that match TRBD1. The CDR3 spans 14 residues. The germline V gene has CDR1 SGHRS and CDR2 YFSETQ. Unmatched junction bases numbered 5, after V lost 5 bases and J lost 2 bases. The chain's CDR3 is CASSPDRANTEAFF. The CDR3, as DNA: TGCGCCAGCAGTCCGGACAGGGCTAACACTGAAGCTTTCTTT.